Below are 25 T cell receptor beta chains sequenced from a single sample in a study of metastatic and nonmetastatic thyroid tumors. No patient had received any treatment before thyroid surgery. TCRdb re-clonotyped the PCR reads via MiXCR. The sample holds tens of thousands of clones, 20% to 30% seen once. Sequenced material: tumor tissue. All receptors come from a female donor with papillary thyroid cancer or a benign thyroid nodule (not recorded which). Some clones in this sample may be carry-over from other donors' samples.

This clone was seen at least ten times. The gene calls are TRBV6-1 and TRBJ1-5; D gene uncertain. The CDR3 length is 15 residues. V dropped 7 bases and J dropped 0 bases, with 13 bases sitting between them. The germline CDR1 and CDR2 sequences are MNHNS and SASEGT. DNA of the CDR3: TGTGCCAGCACCCCCGGCACCTCTAGCAATCAGCCCCAGCATTTT. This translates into CASTPGTSSNQPQHF.

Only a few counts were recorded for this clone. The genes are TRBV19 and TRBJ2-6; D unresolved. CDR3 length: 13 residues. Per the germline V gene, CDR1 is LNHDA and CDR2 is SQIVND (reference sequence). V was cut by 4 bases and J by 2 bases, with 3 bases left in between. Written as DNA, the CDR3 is TGTGCCAGTAGTAGCCCTGGGGCCAACGTCCTGACTTTC. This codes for CASSSPGANVLTF.

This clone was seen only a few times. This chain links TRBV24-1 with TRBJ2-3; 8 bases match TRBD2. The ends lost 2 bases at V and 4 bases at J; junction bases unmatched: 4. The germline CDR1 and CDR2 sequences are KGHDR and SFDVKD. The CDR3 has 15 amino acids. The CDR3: CATSDSGTSSDTQYF. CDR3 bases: TGTGCCACCAGTGATTCCGGGACTAGTTCAGATACGCAGTATTTT.

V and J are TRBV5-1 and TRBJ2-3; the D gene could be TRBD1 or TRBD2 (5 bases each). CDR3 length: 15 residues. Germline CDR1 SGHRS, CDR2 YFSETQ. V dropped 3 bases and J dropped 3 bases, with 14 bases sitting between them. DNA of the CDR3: TGCGCCAGCAGCTCCGGGACCCAGAAGACAGATACGCAGTATTTT. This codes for CASSSGTQKTDTQYF.

CDR3 coding DNA: TGTGCCAGCAGCTCCGGAATAGGGGCGCCGTATGGCTACACCTTC. It yields the protein CASSSGIGAPYGYTF. The chain joins TRBV11-2 to TRBJ1-2; weak D call: TRBD1 (5 bases). Germline V gene sequence: CDR1 SGHAT, CDR2 FQNNGV. CDR3 length: 15 amino acids. Trimming took off 4 bases at V and 5 bases at J, with 17 bases between the two ends.

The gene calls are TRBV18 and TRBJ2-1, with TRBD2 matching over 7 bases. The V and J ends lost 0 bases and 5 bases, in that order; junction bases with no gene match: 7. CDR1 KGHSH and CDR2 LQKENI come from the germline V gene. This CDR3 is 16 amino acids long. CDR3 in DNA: TGTGCCAGCTCACCACCTAGCGGGCCACTAAACAATGAGCAGTTCTTC. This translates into CASSPPSGPLNNEQFF.

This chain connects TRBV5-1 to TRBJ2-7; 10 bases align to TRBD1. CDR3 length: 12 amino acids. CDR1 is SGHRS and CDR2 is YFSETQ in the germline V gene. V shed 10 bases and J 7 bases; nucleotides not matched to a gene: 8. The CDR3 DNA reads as TGCGCCTCTTCCCGGGACAGGGGTGAGCAGTACTTC. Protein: CASSRDRGEQYF.

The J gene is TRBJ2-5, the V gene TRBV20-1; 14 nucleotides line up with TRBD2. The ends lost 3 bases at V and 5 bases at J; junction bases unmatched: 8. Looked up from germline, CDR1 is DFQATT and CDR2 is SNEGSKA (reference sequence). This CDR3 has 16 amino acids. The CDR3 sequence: CSASGTSGSAGETQYF. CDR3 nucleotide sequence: TGCAGTGCTAGCGGGACTAGCGGGAGCGCGGGGGAGACCCAGTACTTC.

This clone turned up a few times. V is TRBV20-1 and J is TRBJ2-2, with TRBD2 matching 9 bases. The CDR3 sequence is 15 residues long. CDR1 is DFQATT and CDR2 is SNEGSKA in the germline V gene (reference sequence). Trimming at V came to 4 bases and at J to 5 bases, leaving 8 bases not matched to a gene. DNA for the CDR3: TGCAGTGCTAAAGACTCTAGCGGGATAACCGGGGAGCTGTTTTTT. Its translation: CSAKDSSGITGELFF.

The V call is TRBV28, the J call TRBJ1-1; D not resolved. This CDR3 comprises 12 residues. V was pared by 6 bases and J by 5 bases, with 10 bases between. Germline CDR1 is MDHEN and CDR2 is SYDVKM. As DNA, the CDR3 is TGTGCCAGCAGAGGAAGTGGTACTGAAGCTTTCTTT. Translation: CASRGSGTEAFF.

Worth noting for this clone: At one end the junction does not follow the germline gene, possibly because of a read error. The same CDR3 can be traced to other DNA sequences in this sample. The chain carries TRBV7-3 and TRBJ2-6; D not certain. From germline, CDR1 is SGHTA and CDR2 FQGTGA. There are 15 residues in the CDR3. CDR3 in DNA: TGTGCCAGCAGCGGTACAGCTTCTGGAGCCAACGTCCTGACTTTC. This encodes CASSGTASGANVLTF.

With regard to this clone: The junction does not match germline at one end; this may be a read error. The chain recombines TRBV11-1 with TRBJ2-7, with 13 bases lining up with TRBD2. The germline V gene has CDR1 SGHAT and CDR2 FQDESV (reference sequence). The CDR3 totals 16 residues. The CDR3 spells CASSLALGTSGTEQYF. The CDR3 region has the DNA TGTGCCAGCAGTTTAGCGCTGGGGACTAGCGGGACGGAGCAGTACTTC.

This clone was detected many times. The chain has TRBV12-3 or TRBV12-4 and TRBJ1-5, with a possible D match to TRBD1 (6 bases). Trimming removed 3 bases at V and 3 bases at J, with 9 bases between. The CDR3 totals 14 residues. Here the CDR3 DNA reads TGTGCCAGCAGTTTCGGGGGGCACAATCAGCCCCAGCATTTT. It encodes CASSFGGHNQPQHF.

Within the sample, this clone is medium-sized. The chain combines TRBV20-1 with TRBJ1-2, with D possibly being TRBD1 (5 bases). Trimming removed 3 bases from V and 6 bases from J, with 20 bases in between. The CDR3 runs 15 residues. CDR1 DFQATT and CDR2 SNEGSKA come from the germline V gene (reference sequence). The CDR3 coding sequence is TGCAGTGCTAGCCTTCTAGGGGCCCTAAACCATGGCTACACCTTC. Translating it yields CSASLLGALNHGYTF.

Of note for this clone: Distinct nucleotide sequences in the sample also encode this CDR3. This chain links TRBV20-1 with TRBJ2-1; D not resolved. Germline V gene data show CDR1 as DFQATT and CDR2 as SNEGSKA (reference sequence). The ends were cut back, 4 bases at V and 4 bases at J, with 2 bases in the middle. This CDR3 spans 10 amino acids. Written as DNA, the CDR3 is TGCAGTGCTATTTACAATGAGCAGTTCTTC. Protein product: CSAIYNEQFF.

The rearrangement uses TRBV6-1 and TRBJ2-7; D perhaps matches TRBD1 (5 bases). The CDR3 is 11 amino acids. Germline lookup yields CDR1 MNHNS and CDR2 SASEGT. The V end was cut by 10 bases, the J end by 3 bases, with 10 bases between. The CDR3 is CATFDSYEQYF. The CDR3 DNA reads TGTGCCACCTTCGACAGCTACGAGCAGTACTTC.

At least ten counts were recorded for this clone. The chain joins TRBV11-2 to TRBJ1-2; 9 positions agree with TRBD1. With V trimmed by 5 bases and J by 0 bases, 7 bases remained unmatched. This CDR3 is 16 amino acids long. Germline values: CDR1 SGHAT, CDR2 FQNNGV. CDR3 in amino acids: CASSPRTGVTNYGYTF. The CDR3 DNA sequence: TGTGCCAGCAGCCCAAGGACAGGGGTGACTAACTATGGCTACACCTTC.

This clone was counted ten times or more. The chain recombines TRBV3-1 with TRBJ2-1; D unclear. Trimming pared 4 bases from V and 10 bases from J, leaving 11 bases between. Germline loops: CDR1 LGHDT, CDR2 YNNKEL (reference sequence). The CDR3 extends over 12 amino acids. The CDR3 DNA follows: TGTGCCAGCAGCCCTAGGGCTTCCGAGCAGTTCTTC. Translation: CASSPRASEQFF.

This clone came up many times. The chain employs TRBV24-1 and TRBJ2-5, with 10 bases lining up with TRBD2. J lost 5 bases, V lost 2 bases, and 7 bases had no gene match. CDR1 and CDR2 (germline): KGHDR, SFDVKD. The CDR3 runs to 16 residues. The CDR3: CATSDSRGLARETQYF. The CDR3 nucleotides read TGTGCCACCAGTGATTCCCGGGGACTAGCGAGGGAGACCCAGTACTTC.

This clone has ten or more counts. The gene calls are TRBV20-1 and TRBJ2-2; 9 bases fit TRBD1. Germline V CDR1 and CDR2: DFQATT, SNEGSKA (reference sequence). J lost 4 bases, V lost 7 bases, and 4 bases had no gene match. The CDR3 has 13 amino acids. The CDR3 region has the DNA TGCAGTGTCCGGGACAGGGCCACCGGGGAGCTGTTTTTT. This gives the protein CSVRDRATGELFF.

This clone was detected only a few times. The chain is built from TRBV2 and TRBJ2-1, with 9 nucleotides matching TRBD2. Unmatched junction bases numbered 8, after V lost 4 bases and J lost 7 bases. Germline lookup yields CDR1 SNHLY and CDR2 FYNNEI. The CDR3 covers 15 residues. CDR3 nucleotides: TGTGCCAGCAGTGTGGAGGCTAGCGGGGCTAATGAGCAGTTCTTC. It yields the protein CASSVEASGANEQFF.

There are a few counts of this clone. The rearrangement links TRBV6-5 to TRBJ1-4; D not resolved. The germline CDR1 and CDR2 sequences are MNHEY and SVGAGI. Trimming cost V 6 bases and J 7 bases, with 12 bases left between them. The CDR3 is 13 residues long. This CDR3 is CASSLGRVEKLFF. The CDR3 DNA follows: TGTGCCAGCAGCCTGGGGAGGGTTGAAAAACTGTTTTTT.

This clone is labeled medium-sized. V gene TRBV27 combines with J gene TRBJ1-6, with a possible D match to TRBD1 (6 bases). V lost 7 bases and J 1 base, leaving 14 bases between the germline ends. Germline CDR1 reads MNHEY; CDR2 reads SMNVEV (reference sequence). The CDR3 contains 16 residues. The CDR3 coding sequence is TGTGCCAGCACCTACGGGGGCTCATCCTATAATTCACCCCTCCACTTT. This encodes CASTYGGSSYNSPLHF.

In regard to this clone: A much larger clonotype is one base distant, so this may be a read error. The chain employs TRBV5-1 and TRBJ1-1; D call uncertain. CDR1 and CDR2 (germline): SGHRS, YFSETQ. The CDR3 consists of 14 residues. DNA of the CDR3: TGCGCCAGCAGCTTATCTGGGTGGAACACCGAAGCTTTCTTT. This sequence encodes CASSLSGWNTEAFF.

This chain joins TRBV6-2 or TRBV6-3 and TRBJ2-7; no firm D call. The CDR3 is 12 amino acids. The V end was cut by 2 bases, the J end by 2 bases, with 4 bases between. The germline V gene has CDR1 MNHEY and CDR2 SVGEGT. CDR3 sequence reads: CASSYTAYEQYF. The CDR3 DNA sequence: TGTGCCAGCAGTTACACAGCCTACGAGCAGTACTTC.